What follows describes a single T cell receptor beta chain. Its antigen is not known. The data are from a study of T cell responses to AZD1222 COVID-19 vaccine. Findings of the study overall: Among spike-specific TCRs, nearly half reportedly target unmutated variant regions.

The germline CDR1 and CDR2 sequences are SGHNT and YYREEE (reference sequence). The CDR3 covers 13 residues. V gave up 4 bases and J gave up 4 bases, with 12 bases separating them. Generated by immunoSEQ multiplex PCR, the TCRdb table keeps only in-frame clones and is missing some. Here the sample spans around 220,000 clones, around 94% being singletons. This receptor was obtained from an adult who received the MenACWY meningococcal vaccine as a control. The genes are TRBV5-4 and TRBJ2-7; no clear D. The specimen comprised peripheral blood, sampled 28 days after the second dose of the MenACWY control vaccine. The CDR3 DNA sequence: TGTGCCAGCAGCAGAGACGGTGGGTACGAGCAGTACTTC. Translated, it gives CASSRDGGYEQYF.